This T cell receptor (beta chain) was sequenced for a study of blood T cells in healthy people across ages (dated by TCRdb to about 2015). With regard to the full study: Template switching captured roughly one uniquely barcoded TCR beta cDNA molecule per two T cells in model experiments. The study measured age-related changes in TCR beta repertoire diversity using deep sequencing normalized with unique cDNA molecular identifiers. The donors were divided into four age groups: young (average approximately 15 years), middle-aged (approximately 41), aged (about 61) and long-lived (about 84). To avoid experimental bias, donors of different ages were distributed randomly across sequencing lanes. The study analyzed two additional independent replicas of 1 million unique cDNA reads from the same blood draw for two donors, one aged 18 to 29 and one aged 80 or older.

The library was prepared using 5' RACE. Instrument used: Illumina HiSeq 2500. The second PCR ran for about 7 to 11 cycles and used a J-beta primer mix along with a sample-barcoded 5' primer. A template-switch 5' adaptor carrying 12 random nucleotides introduced a unique molecular identifier onto each TCR beta cDNA molecule. At least 2.5 million CDR3-containing paired-end reads were obtained from each sample. All of the RNA was converted into first-strand cDNA using the Mint cDNA synthesis kit, with a TRBC-specific oligonucleotide serving as the primer. Following uracil-DNA glycosylase treatment, all cDNA underwent a first 18-cycle PCR with the universal primers M1SS and BC2_uni_R. As for the authors' bioinformatics: For normalization, 1 million high-quality reads, each with a distinct molecular identifier, were randomly selected from each sample. Reads with shared molecular identifiers were discarded instead of being binned into consensus sequences. MiTCR, with a Q25 quality threshold and the strictest error-elimination algorithm, was used for CDR3 identification, clonotype clustering and error correction. A nonparametric unseen species model with Euler transformation was used to estimate a lower bound on total TCR beta diversity. TCRdb reanalyzed the raw reads on its own, using fastp at Q25 for trimming and MiXCR for clone calling, and kept in-frame beta chains. A single entry per CDR3 protein holds the most common genes and DNA from its merged rows. The V and J calls reflect TCRdb's pipeline rather than the authors' work. The sample table holds 1.5 million to 2 million distinct CDR3 sequences, of which under 30% were seen once. The top ten hold roughly 8.2% of the sample.

Overall study outcomes, separate from this receptor: Observed TCR beta diversity per million T cells fell roughly linearly with age, and a significant reduction was already apparent by age approximately 40. Bulk unsorted PBMC profiling prevented conclusive comparison of naive and antigen-experienced compartments. Estimates of total diversity based on one million sequenced T cells were regarded as lower bounds and as underestimates. Observed TCR beta diversity correlated strongly with the percentage of naive T cells measured by flow cytometry. Compared with the aged group, the long-lived group had more naive CD4+ T cells, fewer expanded clones and increased TCR diversity, suggesting age selection. Because the CMV infection status of the donors was unknown, age-related changes in expanded clonotypes may potentially have been confounded.

CDR1 is given as SGHTA and CDR2 as FQGNSA, both from the germline V gene. V and J are trimmed by 3 bases and 5 bases, and the gene matches miss 7 bases of the junction. The CDR3 runs 16 amino acids, cysteine and phenylalanine included. The only DNA kept is the CDR3, 48 bases in frame from the first base. In regard to this clonotype: Its antigen remains unidentified. No much larger clone exists at a distance of one base, and base qualities are not known.

The donors were 40 or so Caucasian individuals from Russia, aged roughly 6 to 90 years, who were systemically healthy. Ten milliliters of peripheral blood were drawn from each donor into EDTA-treated Vacutainer tubes. Ficoll-Paque density-gradient centrifugation was used to isolate PBMCs, with at least 7 million obtained per sample. Trizol reagent was used to extract total RNA from PBMCs, with at least 5.5 micrograms per sample. For every donor, flow cytometry on a PBMC aliquot measured the percentage of naive CD45RAhigh/CD27high T cells. The origin of this receptor is a woman in her thirties in good health. The specimen was blood. The receptor chain draws on TRBV7-2 and TRBJ2-5; TRBD2 lines up with 12 middle nucleotides. Here the CDR3 is given as CASSFSLAGGRETQYF. The bases read TGTGCCAGCAGCTTTAGTCTAGCGGGGGGGCGGGAGACCCAGTACTTC.